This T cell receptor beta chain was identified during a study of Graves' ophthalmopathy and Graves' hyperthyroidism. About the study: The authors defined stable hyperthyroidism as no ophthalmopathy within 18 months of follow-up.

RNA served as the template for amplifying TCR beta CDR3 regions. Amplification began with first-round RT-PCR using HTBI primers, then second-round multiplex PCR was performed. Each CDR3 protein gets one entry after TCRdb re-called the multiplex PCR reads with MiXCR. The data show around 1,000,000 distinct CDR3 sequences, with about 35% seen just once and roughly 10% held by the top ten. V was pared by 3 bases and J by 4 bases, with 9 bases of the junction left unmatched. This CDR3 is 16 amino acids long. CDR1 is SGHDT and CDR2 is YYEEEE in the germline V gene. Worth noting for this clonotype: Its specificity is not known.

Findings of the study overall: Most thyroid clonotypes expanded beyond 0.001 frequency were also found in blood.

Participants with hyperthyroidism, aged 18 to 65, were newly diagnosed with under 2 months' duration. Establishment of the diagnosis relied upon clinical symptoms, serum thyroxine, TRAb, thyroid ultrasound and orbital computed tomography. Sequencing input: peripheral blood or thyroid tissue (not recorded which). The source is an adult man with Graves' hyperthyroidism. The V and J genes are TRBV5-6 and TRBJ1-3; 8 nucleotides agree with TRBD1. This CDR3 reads CASSSTGETLGNTIYF. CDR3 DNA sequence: TGTGCCAGCAGCTCGACAGGGGAGACCCTCGGAAACACCATATATTTT.